This entry lists 16 T cell receptor beta chains sequenced from one sample in a study of metastatic and nonmetastatic thyroid tumors. TCRdb reanalyzed the PCR reads via MiXCR. The data hold around 10,000 clones, with roughly 30% observed a single time. All patients were untreated before thyroid surgery. Sequencing was carried out using tumor tissue. Receptor source: a female donor with papillary thyroid cancer or a benign thyroid nodule (not recorded which). Some clones in this sample may be carry-over from other donors' samples.

This clone was seen only a few times. The chain employs TRBV20-1 and TRBJ2-5; 7 bases align to TRBD1. This CDR3 region has 15 residues. From germline, CDR1 is DFQATT and CDR2 SNEGSKA (reference sequence). Trimming took 2 bases from V and 7 from J; bases not matched to a gene: 13. Here the CDR3 reads CSARTIDREIGTQYF. The DNA for the CDR3 is TGCAGTGCTAGAACCATCGACAGGGAAATAGGGACCCAGTACTTC.

This clone was counted only a few times. This chain links TRBV6-1 with TRBJ1-6, with D perhaps matching TRBD1 (6 bases). Trimming pared 6 bases from V and 6 bases from J, leaving 12 bases between. CDR3 size: 14 residues. The germline V gene encodes CDR1 MNHNS and CDR2 SASEGT. The CDR3 protein is CASRGGHSNSPLHF. CDR3 in DNA: TGTGCCAGCAGGGGGGGACACTCTAATTCACCCCTCCACTTT.

A few counts support this clone. The junction departs from the called germline gene at one end, perhaps through a read error. V and J are TRBV6-1 and TRBJ1-1, with D possibly TRBD1 on 6 matching bases. The CDR3 runs to 15 residues. Germline values: CDR1 MNHNS, CDR2 SASEGT. Here the CDR3 reads CVSIVLGQPNTEAFF. The CDR3 region has the DNA TGTGTCAGCATCGTCTTAGGACAGCCGAACACTGAAGCTTTCTTT.

The chain employs TRBV9 and TRBJ2-3; 9 positions agree with TRBD2. Per germline, CDR1 SGDLS and CDR2 YYNGEE. This CDR3 is 17 amino acids long. The J segment lost 0 bases and the V segment lost 0 bases, leaving 5 bases of the junction unmatched. The CDR3 region is CASSVDSLAGSTDTQYF. The CDR3 DNA sequence: TGTGCCAGCAGCGTAGACAGTCTAGCGGGAAGCACAGATACGCAGTATTTT. Complete variable domain (other parts from reference TRBV9 and TRBJ2-3): DSGVTQTPKHLITATGQRVTLRCSPRSGDLSVYWYQQSLDQGLQFLIQYYNGEERAKGNILERFSAQQFPDLHSELNLSSLELGDSALYFCASSVDSLAGSTDTQYFGPGTRLTVL.

This chain connects TRBV6-2 or TRBV6-3 to TRBJ2-2; the D gene is possibly TRBD1 (6 bases). Trimming took 2 bases from V and 4 from J, leaving 14 bases between them. The CDR3 length is 16 residues. Germline values: CDR1 MNHEY, CDR2 SVGEGT. Here the CDR3 reads CASSYRGTRTTGELFF. CDR3 DNA sequence: TGTGCCAGCAGTTACAGGGGGACACGGACCACCGGGGAGCTGTTTTTT.

The chain carries TRBV3-1 and TRBJ2-1; 8 positions match TRBD2. The CDR3 covers 16 residues. J was trimmed by 1 base and V by 4 bases; bases with no gene match: 6. The germline V gene has CDR1 LGHDT and CDR2 YNNKEL (reference sequence). The CDR3: CASSLLSGGSYNEQFF. CDR3 coding DNA: TGTGCCAGCAGCCTCCTAAGCGGGGGATCCTACAATGAGCAGTTCTTC.

The table lists this clone with many counts. This rearrangement joins TRBV18 to TRBJ2-3; either TRBD1 or TRBD2 may supply D (5 bases each). Germline-derived CDR1 and CDR2 are KGHSH and LQKENI. There are 16 residues in the CDR3. V was pared by 4 bases and J by 4 bases, with 18 bases between. CDR3 residues: CASSQNPGHNADTQYF. As DNA, the CDR3 is TGTGCCAGCTCACAAAATCCGGGGCACAATGCAGATACGCAGTATTTT.

This clone was detected ten times or more. The chain employs TRBV5-6 and TRBJ2-7; the D gene could be TRBD1 or TRBD2 (5 bases each). The V end was cut by 3 bases, the J end by 3 bases, with 16 bases between. Per the germline V gene, CDR1 is SGHDT and CDR2 is YYEEEE. CDR3 length equals 15 residues. CDR3 DNA: TGTGCCAGCAGCTCCTGGGGACGCGACAACTACGAGCAGTACTTC. Amino acid sequence: CASSSWGRDNYEQYF.

Many counts were recorded for this clone. This chain uses TRBV10-2 with TRBJ1-6, with 8 nucleotides matching TRBD1. This CDR3 comprises 16 residues. Germline CDR1 WSHSY, CDR2 SAAADI. The V and J ends lost 5 bases and 0 bases, in that order; junction bases with no gene match: 3. The CDR3, as DNA: TGCGCCAGCAGTCGGACAGGGAGCTCCTATAATTCACCCCTCCACTTT. Translating gives CASSRTGSSYNSPLHF.

V usage is TRBV20-1 and J usage is TRBJ1-1, with D maybe TRBD1 (5 bases). CDR3 length equals 14 residues. Germline V gene lookup returns CDR1 DFQATT and CDR2 SNEGSKA (reference sequence). V lost 0 bases and J lost 1, with 9 bases in between. CDR3 bases: TGCAGTGCTAGAGACCCCAGGGAGAACACTGAAGCTTTCTTT. Residues: CSARDPRENTEAFF.

This clone was recorded at least ten times. This chain connects TRBV6-5 to TRBJ2-1, with TRBD1 identical over 12 bases. CDR3 length: 16 residues. Trimming took 5 bases from V and 6 from J; bases not matched to a gene: 8. Germline CDR1 MNHEY, CDR2 SVGAGI. CDR3 sequence (DNA): TGTGCCAGCAGTAACTTGGGACAGGGGGCGCTCAATGAGCAGTTCTTC. It is translated as CASSNLGQGALNEQFF.

A few counts support this clone. The rearrangement joins TRBV6-5 to TRBJ2-1; 9 nucleotides agree with TRBD2. This CDR3 contains 17 residues. Per the germline V gene, CDR1 is MNHEY and CDR2 is SVGAGI. After removal of 0 bases from V and 6 bases from J, the junction contained 9 bases not matched to a gene. The CDR3 DNA reads TGTGCCAGCAGTTACTCGAATCTAGCGGGGTCGATCAATGAGCAGTTCTTC. Translated: CASSYSNLAGSINEQFF.

This rearrangement joins TRBV27 to TRBJ2-2, with D tentatively TRBD1 (5 bases). Trimming removed 4 bases at V and 3 bases at J, with 12 bases between. The germline V gene encodes CDR1 MNHEY and CDR2 SMNVEV (reference sequence). CDR3 length equals 15 residues. The CDR3 DNA sequence: TGTGCCAGCAGTTACCAGGGATTGTACACCGGGGAGCTGTTTTTT. It specifies CASSYQGLYTGELFF.

The genes are TRBV11-1 and TRBJ2-3; D is unclear. The CDR3 runs 13 residues. Germline V lookup: CDR1 SGHAT, CDR2 FQDESV (reference sequence). The ends were cut back, 5 bases at V and 0 bases at J, with 6 bases in the middle. CDR3 sequence (DNA): TGTGCCAGCAGCCATACTAGCACAGATACGCAGTATTTT. It yields the protein CASSHTSTDTQYF.

This clone has a handful of counts. The rearrangement uses TRBV10-1 and TRBJ1-6; tentative D call: TRBD1 (6 bases). Germline V gene lookup returns CDR1 WNHNN and CDR2 SYGVQD (reference sequence). The CDR3 is 14 amino acids. Trimming took 3 bases from V and 5 from J, leaving 8 bases between them. The CDR3 DNA sequence: TGCGCCAGCAGTGACAGGGGTAATAATTCACCCCTCCACTTT. Its translation is CASSDRGNNSPLHF.

As to this clone: One end of the junction fails to match germline, which may point to a read error. The chain joins TRBV30 to TRBJ1-1; unclear D gene. The CDR3 sequence is 13 residues long. Germline-derived CDR1 and CDR2 are GTSNPN and SVGIG (reference sequence). CDR3 in DNA: TGTGCTTGGAGTGTAATATGGAACACTGAAGCTTTCTTT. It translates to CAWSVIWNTEAFF. The full variable domain, its missing parts supplied by reference TRBV30 and TRBJ1-1, is SQTIHQWPATLVQPVGSPLSLECTVEGTSNPNLYWYRQAAGRGLQLLFYSVGIGQISSEVPQNLSASRPQDRQFILSSKKLLLSDSGFYLCAWSVIWNTEAFFGQGTRLTVV.